These 28 T cell receptor beta chains came from one sample sequenced in a study of blood T cell repertoires in COVID-19. The table came from immunoSEQ multiplex PCR; TCRdb's copy has only in-frame clones and leaves some out. Found here are about 200,000 clones, about 79% of them singletons; the top ten hold roughly an eighth. Sequencing was carried out using peripheral blood. All receptors derive from a human donor in a cohort sampled during active COVID-19.

The rearrangement uses TRBV7-2 and TRBJ2-3; 9 bases map to TRBD2. The CDR3 has 18 amino acids. The V gene's germline CDR1 is SGHTA and CDR2 FQGNSA. Trimming at V came to 1 base and at J to 3 bases, leaving 11 bases not matched to a gene. The CDR3, as DNA: TGTGCCAGCAGCTTAGGTGGTGGCGGGAGGGTATTGACAGATACGCAGTATTTT. Protein sequence: CASSLGGGGRVLTDTQYF. Looking up the rest from reference TRBV7-2 and TRBJ2-3 gives the full variable domain: GAGVSQSPSNKVTEKGKDVELRCDPISGHTALYWYRQSLGQGLEFLIYFQGNSAPDKSGLPSDRFSAERTGGSVSTLTIQRTQQEDSAVYLCASSLGGGGRVLTDTQYFGPGTRLTVL.

CDR3 DNA: TGTGCCAGCAGCGTAGAAGGGACAGGGCATTATATGAACACTGAAGCTTTCTTT. Amino acids: CASSVEGTGHYMNTEAFF. The chain employs TRBV9 and TRBJ1-1; 9 bases are a match to TRBD1. V trimming: 0 bases; J trimming: 0 bases; junction bases outside the gene matches: 9. Germline V gives CDR1 SGDLS, CDR2 YYNGEE. This CDR3 region has 18 residues. Filled out from reference TRBV9 and TRBJ1-1, the complete variable domain reads DSGVTQTPKHLITATGQRVTLRCSPRSGDLSVYWYQQSLDQGLQFLIQYYNGEERAKGNILERFSAQQFPDLHSELNLSSLELGDSALYFCASSVEGTGHYMNTEAFFGQGTRLTVV.

The table lists this clone with many counts. The chain links TRBV19 to TRBJ2-7; the match to TRBD2 covers 10 bases. Germline CDR1 is LNHDA and CDR2 is SQIVND (reference sequence). The V segment lost 3 bases and the J segment 3 bases; nucleotides outside the gene matches: 5. The CDR3 sequence is 15 residues long. The CDR3 sequence: CASSILAGVDYEQYF. As DNA, the CDR3 is TGTGCCAGTAGTATTCTAGCGGGAGTAGACTACGAGCAGTACTTC.

The chain recombines TRBV28 with TRBJ2-7, with 7 bases lining up with TRBD2. V dropped 5 bases and J dropped 4; count of bases not matched to a gene: 11. CDR1 and CDR2 (germline): MDHEN, SYDVKM. CDR3 length: 15 residues. The CDR3: CASSLGSGGGYEQYF. The CDR3 coding sequence is TGTGCCAGCAGTCTAGGATCTGGGGGGGGGTACGAGCAGTACTTC.

This clone has just a few counts. The chain couples TRBV30 to TRBJ2-7; D gene uncertain. The germline CDR1 and CDR2 sequences are GTSNPN and SVGIG (reference sequence). This CDR3 spans 13 amino acids. V lost 5 bases and J lost 4, with 15 bases in between. The DNA for the CDR3 is TGTGCCTGGGTGAGCGCACCCAAATACGAGCAGTACTTC. This gives the protein CAWVSAPKYEQYF.

V gene TRBV6-6 combines with J gene TRBJ1-1; D call uncertain. This CDR3 is built from 11 residues. Deletions cut 5 bases from V and 8 bases from J, with 9 bases between. Germline V lookup: CDR1 MNHNY, CDR2 SVGAGI (reference sequence). The CDR3 here is CASSGGSEAFF. The CDR3, as DNA: TGTGCCAGCAGTGGCGGTTCCGAAGCTTTCTTT.

This sequence joins TRBV5-1 and TRBJ2-5; 9 bases are shared with TRBD1. The V and J ends lost 0 bases and 4 bases, in that order; junction bases with no gene match: 1. Germline CDR1 reads SGHRS; CDR2 reads YFSETQ. The CDR3 is 14 residues long. CDR3 sequence reads: CASSLGTGAETQYF. The CDR3 nucleotides read TGCGCCAGCAGCTTGGGGACAGGGGCAGAGACCCAGTACTTC.

This chain uses TRBV7-9 with TRBJ2-3, with 10 bases matching TRBD2. The V segment lost 6 bases and the J segment 6 bases; nucleotides outside the gene matches: 12. CDR1 is SEHNR and CDR2 is FQNEAQ in the germline V gene (reference sequence). This CDR3 spans 16 amino acids. CDR3 sequence (DNA): TGTGCCAGCAGGCAAGCTAGCGGGAGTCTGTGGGATACGCAGTATTTT. This codes for CASRQASGSLWDTQYF.

In nucleotides, the CDR3 is TGCGCCAGCAGCGGCCTACCGGGCACTGAAGCTTTCTTT. Translated, it gives CASSGLPGTEAFF. This chain links TRBV5-1 with TRBJ1-1; D is ambiguous. Germline CDR1 SGHRS, CDR2 YFSETQ. The V and J ends lost 4 bases and 4 bases respectively, with 11 bases between them. The CDR3 is 13 amino acids.

This rearrangement joins TRBV3-1 (or the pseudogene TRBV3-2) to TRBJ2-7, with D possibly being TRBD1 (6 bases). V was trimmed by 2 bases and J by 4 bases, leaving 12 bases between them. Looked up from germline, CDR1 is LGHDT and CDR2 is YNNKEL (reference sequence). CDR3 size: 14 residues. CDR3 DNA: TGTGCCAGCAGCCAACAGGGGACGGAGTACGAGCAGTACTTC. Its translation: CASSQQGTEYEQYF.

The chain employs TRBV3-1 (or the pseudogene TRBV3-2) and TRBJ1-6; TRBD1 matches 11 bases. The germline V gene has CDR1 LGHDT and CDR2 YNNKEL (reference sequence). Unmatched junction bases numbered 1, after V lost 3 bases and J lost 9 bases. This CDR3 comprises 14 residues. The CDR3, as DNA: TGTGCCAGCAGCCATGGACAGGGGGCTTCACCCCTCCACTTT. Protein sequence: CASSHGQGASPLHF.

The chain is built from TRBV11-2 and TRBJ2-6, with D uncertain. V was trimmed by 8 bases and J by 0 bases, leaving 11 bases between them. Per the germline V gene, CDR1 is SGHAT and CDR2 is FQNNGV. The CDR3 sequence is 15 residues long. The CDR3 sequence is CASGITSSGANVLTF. DNA of the CDR3: TGTGCCAGCGGTATTACAAGCTCTGGGGCCAACGTCCTGACTTTC. Based on the CDR3 plus reference TRBV11-2 and TRBJ2-6, the full variable domain is EAGVAQSPRYKIIEKRQSVAFWCNPISGHATLYWYQQILGQGPKLLIQFQNNGVVDDSQLPKDRFSAERLKGVDSTLKIQPAKLEDSAVYLCASGITSSGANVLTFGAGSRLTVL.

V is TRBV6-5 and J is TRBJ2-7, with 7 bases identical to TRBD1. This CDR3 spans 14 amino acids. V lost 2 bases, J lost 7 bases, and 8 bases stayed unmatched. Germline-derived CDR1 and CDR2 are MNHEY and SVGAGI. This CDR3 is CASSYARQGEEQYF. CDR3 DNA sequence: TGTGCCAGCAGTTACGCAAGACAGGGTGAAGAGCAGTACTTC.

The rearrangement links TRBV5-1 to TRBJ2-4; a weak D match, TRBD1 (7 bases). Germline V gene data show CDR1 as SGHRS and CDR2 as YFSETQ. This CDR3 comprises 16 residues. V lost 4 bases to trimming and J lost 4 bases, with 18 bases between them. CDR3 DNA sequence: TGCGCCAGCAGCCCCTTATCGGCGGGACAGAAAAACATTCAGTACTTC. It is translated as CASSPLSAGQKNIQYF.

In its sample, this clone was seen many times. The CDR3 sequence is CASSLVSHNSPLHF. CDR3 bases: TGTGCCAGCAGTTTAGTTAGCCATAATTCACCCCTCCACTTT. This rearrangement joins TRBV28 to TRBJ1-6, with D unresolved. The CDR3 runs 14 residues. V lost 2 bases, J lost 5 bases, and 7 bases lay in between. In germline, CDR1 is MDHEN, CDR2 SYDVKM.

V is TRBV7-9 and J is TRBJ1-2, with 7 nucleotides matching TRBD1. Germline-derived CDR1 and CDR2 are SEHNR and FQNEAQ (reference sequence). This CDR3 is 13 amino acids long. V shed 0 bases, J shed 6 bases, and the junction held 1 base outside the gene matches. The CDR3 nucleotides are TGTGCCAGCAGCTTAGCGACAGGGAATGGCTACACCTTC. Its protein product is CASSLATGNGYTF.

V gene TRBV28 combines with J gene TRBJ2-7, with 7 bases matching TRBD1. This CDR3 is 16 amino acids long. Germline assignment: CDR1 MDHEN and CDR2 SYDVKM. The ends lost 5 bases at V and 1 base at J; junction bases unmatched: 11. The CDR3 DNA reads as TGTGCCAGCAGTCCGGACAGGACAGGCGTATCCTACGAGCAGTACTTC. Its protein product is CASSPDRTGVSYEQYF.

The gene calls are TRBV24-1 and TRBJ1-5; D unclear. V lost 9 bases and J 8 bases, leaving 25 bases between the germline ends. Germline CDR1 and CDR2: KGHDR and SFDVKD. CDR3 length: 16 residues. This CDR3 reads CATSKGGNWGSEPQHF. The CDR3 nucleotides read TGTGCCACCTCTAAGGGAGGGAACTGGGGTTCGGAGCCCCAGCATTTT.

The rearrangement links TRBV27 to TRBJ1-5; no clear D gene. CDR3 length: 14 residues. V was pared by 4 bases and J by 2 bases, with 9 bases between. Germline CDR1 and CDR2: MNHEY and SMNVEV (reference sequence). CDR3 sequence: CASSSRGGNQPQHF. The DNA for the CDR3 is TGTGCCAGCAGTTCTCGAGGCGGCAATCAGCCCCAGCATTTT.

This sequence joins TRBV5-1 and TRBJ2-3, with 8 bases that match TRBD2. Germline V gene sequence: CDR1 SGHRS, CDR2 YFSETQ. The trim removed 3 bases at V and 3 bases at J, leaving 9 bases unmatched. There are 16 residues in the CDR3. CDR3: CASSSGAGDPTDTQYF. The CDR3 region has the DNA TGCGCCAGCAGCTCAGGAGCGGGAGATCCGACAGATACGCAGTATTTT.

The rearrangement uses TRBV18 and TRBJ1-1; maybe TRBD1 (6 bases). The CDR3 length is 13 residues. V lost 5 bases to trimming and J lost 1 base, with 8 bases between them. Germline V gene data show CDR1 as KGHSH and CDR2 as LQKENI. The CDR3 DNA sequence: TGTGCCAGCTCAGAGGGACAGAACACTGAAGCTTTCTTT. Its protein is CASSEGQNTEAFF. The complete variable domain, with remaining parts taken from reference TRBV18 and TRBJ1-1, reads NAGVMQNPRHLVRRRGQEARLRCSPMKGHSHVYWYRQLPEEGLKFMVYLQKENIIDESGMPKERFSAEFPKEGPSILRIQQVVRGDSAAYFCASSEGQNTEAFFGQGTRLTVV.

J is TRBJ2-2 and V is TRBV5-1, with a possible D match to TRBD2 (5 bases). Trimming cost V 1 base and J 6 bases, with 16 bases left between them. The CDR3 covers 16 residues. Germline assignment: CDR1 SGHRS and CDR2 YFSETQ. The CDR3 nucleotides read TGCGCCAGCAGCTTGCCGACCGGAACAGCGGCCGGGGAGCTGTTTTTT. This sequence encodes CASSLPTGTAAGELFF.

The rearrangement joins TRBV29-1 to TRBJ1-2; 8 positions agree with TRBD1. CDR3 length equals 15 residues. The J segment lost 4 bases and the V segment lost 6 bases, leaving 13 bases of the junction unmatched. Germline CDR1 and CDR2: SQVTM and ANQGSEA. The CDR3 DNA reads as TGCAGCGTCCGACTGGACAGGGAACAGCCCTATGGCTACACCTTC. Translating it yields CSVRLDREQPYGYTF.

The rearrangement uses TRBV19 and TRBJ1-5; 9 bases align to TRBD1. V gave up 6 bases and J gave up 4 bases; unmatched junction bases: 7. Germline CDR1 and CDR2: LNHDA and SQIVND (reference sequence). There are 15 residues in the CDR3. The CDR3 loop is CASRKDRGGNQPQHF. DNA of the CDR3: TGTGCCAGTAGAAAGGACAGGGGCGGGAATCAGCCCCAGCATTTT.

CDR3 sequence (DNA): TGTGCCAGCAGCTTAGGTTCAGCGGGAGGGCCGGGTGAGCAGTTCTTC. Protein product: CASSLGSAGGPGEQFF. The chain couples TRBV7-2 to TRBJ2-1, with 10 bases fitting TRBD2. Per the germline V gene, CDR1 is SGHTA and CDR2 is FQGNSA. CDR3 length: 16 residues. V lost 1 base to trimming and J lost 9 bases; unmatched junction nucleotides: 9.

The table lists this clone with many counts. This chain links TRBV27 with TRBJ2-7; TRBD1 matches at 8 bases. Losses at the gene ends were 2 bases for V and 6 bases for J; bases not matched to a gene: 6. The CDR3 loop spans 14 amino acids. Germline lookup yields CDR1 MNHEY and CDR2 SMNVEV (reference sequence). The CDR3 protein is CASSLAGQGSEQYF. In nucleotides, the CDR3 is TGTGCCAGCAGTTTAGCCGGACAGGGCTCCGAGCAGTACTTC.

The chain employs TRBV5-1 and TRBJ2-2; 11 bases align to TRBD2. The CDR3 covers 18 residues. The germline gives CDR1 SGHRS, CDR2 YFSETQ. The ends lost 4 bases at V and 5 bases at J; junction bases unmatched: 13. The CDR3 loop is CASSPGLSGRAGTGELFF. The CDR3 coding sequence is TGCGCCAGCAGCCCGGGACTTAGCGGGAGGGCCGGAACCGGGGAGCTGTTTTTT.

The chain is built from TRBV2 and TRBJ2-1; TRBD2 aligns across 10 bases. CDR3 length: 15 residues. V dropped 5 bases and J dropped 6; count of bases not matched to a gene: 7. Per germline, CDR1 SNHLY and CDR2 FYNNEI. The CDR3 coding sequence is TGTGCCAGCAGTTTCGAACTAGCGGGAACCAATGAGCAGTTCTTC. Translated: CASSFELAGTNEQFF.